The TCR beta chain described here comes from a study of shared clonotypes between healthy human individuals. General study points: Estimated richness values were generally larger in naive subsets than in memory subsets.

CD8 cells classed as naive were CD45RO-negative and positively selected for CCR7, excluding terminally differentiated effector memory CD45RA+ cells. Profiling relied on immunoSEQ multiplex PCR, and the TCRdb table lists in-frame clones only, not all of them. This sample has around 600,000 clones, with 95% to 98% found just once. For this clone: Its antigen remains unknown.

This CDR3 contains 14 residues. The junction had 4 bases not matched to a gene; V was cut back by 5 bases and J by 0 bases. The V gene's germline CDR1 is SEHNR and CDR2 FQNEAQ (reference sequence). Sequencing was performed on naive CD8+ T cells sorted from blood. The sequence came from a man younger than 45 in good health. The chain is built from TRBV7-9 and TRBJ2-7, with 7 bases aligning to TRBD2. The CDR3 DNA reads TGTGCCAGCAGCGCGGAGCGGGACTCCTACGAGCAGTACTTC. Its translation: CASSAERDSYEQYF.